The text below deals with one T cell receptor (beta chain). This record comes from a study of blood T cell repertoires in COVID-19. In the original processing: Estimates of nucleated cell counts were drawn from the amplification of reference gene primers. Sequencing was performed with immunoSEQ multiplex PCR; in TCRdb, only in-frame clones are kept and a portion is missing. V and J calls and clone size are as listed in that table; D and trimming were resolved from the DNA. The sample shows about 170,000 clones, approximately 90% of them seen only once. Germline loops: CDR1 KGHDR, CDR2 SFDVKD. Trimming stripped 5 bases from V and 1 base from J, with 10 bases between. The CDR3 is 15 amino acids.

Sequencing input: peripheral blood. This clonotype was sampled from a man aged 45-65 years who had recovered from COVID-19. The chain links TRBV24-1 to TRBJ2-2, with D tentatively TRBD1 (5 bases). This CDR3 reads CATSASDMNTGELFF. The CDR3 DNA is TGTGCCACCAGTGCTTCGGACATGAACACCGGGGAGCTGTTTTTT.